This T cell receptor (beta chain) came from a study of PD-1 blockade in mismatch repair-deficient tumors. Study overall: All were previously treated, progressing patients with eleven to twelve mismatch repair-deficient cancer types. Findings and limits, study-wide: Rapid post-treatment expansion, then contraction, generally preceding radiologic response, marked tumor-resident clones.

Of note for this clone: Its antigen is unidentified.

The data were produced by immunoSEQ multiplex PCR, yet TCRdb's version contains in-frame clones alone and is incomplete. The sample carries tens of thousands of clones, roughly 83% recorded once. V dropped 2 bases and J dropped 6; count of bases not matched to a gene: 9. This CDR3 region has 16 residues. Germline loops: CDR1 SGHDN, CDR2 FVKESK. This specimen was PBMCs, taken before pembrolizumab treatment. This chain links TRBV14 with TRBJ2-1; 8 nucleotides align to TRBD2. This receptor was obtained from an adult with mismatch repair-deficient cancer. The DNA of the CDR3 is TGTGCCAGCAGCCAACTCGGGCGGGAGGAAGCCAATGAGCAGTTCTTC. Translating it yields CASSQLGREEANEQFF.